The rows below give T cell receptor beta chains drawn from one sample of a study of glioma-infiltrating T cells. In TCRdb, the multiplex PCR reads were re-called with MiXCR into one record per CDR3 protein. Of some 180,000 distinct CDR3 sequences in the sample, around 32% are singletons; the top ten hold over 20%. The source material was glioma tissue, nonneoplastic brain tissue, or PBMCs (not recorded which). Receptors originate from a human donor with low-grade glioma or glioblastoma, undergoing nonglioma brain surgery, or in good health (not recorded which). The CDR3 runs from the conserved cysteine through the conserved F or W. The order of the fields is J gene, V gene, clone size, D gene, CDR3 protein, CDR3 DNA. D genes are given only for firm matches. Clone sizes are given selectively: once, few, many, or a class where the clone is expanded.

>TRBJ1-2|TRBV6-5|-|-
CASYQDKHGYTF
TGTGCCAGCTACCAGGATAAGCATGGCTACACCTTC
>TRBJ1-5|TRBV6-1|-|TRBD1
CASRTGRNQPQHF
TGTGCCAGCAGGACAGGGAGGAATCAGCCCCAGCATTTT
>TRBJ2-7|TRBV5-4|-|-
CASSPPGQAYEQYF
TGTGCCAGCAGCCCCCCTGGGCAGGCCTACGAGCAGTACTTC
>TRBJ2-7|TRBV6-2/TRBV6-3|medium-sized|-
CASSSRLRPYEQYF
TGTGCCAGCAGTTCACGGCTACGGCCCTACGAGCAGTACTTC
>TRBJ1-2|TRBV20-1|-|-
CSARAPGAYCGYTF
TGCAGTGCCAGAGCCCCAGGAGCCTACTGTGGCTACACCTTC
>TRBJ2-1|TRBV6-1|many|TRBD1
CASSQDRDAYNEQFF
TGTGCCAGCAGCCAGGACAGGGACGCCTACAATGAGCAGTTCTTC
>TRBJ2-1|TRBV19|few|TRBD1
CASSTTGTASYNEQFF
TGTGCCAGTAGCACCACCGGGACAGCCTCCTACAATGAGCAGTTCTTC
>TRBJ2-1|TRBV27|-|TRBD2
CASSKLLAGAYEQFF
TGTGCCAGCAGTAAGCTACTAGCGGGAGCCTATGAGCAGTTCTTC
>TRBJ1-6|TRBV5-4|many|-
CASSLEPGGDSPLHF
TGTGCCAGCAGCTTGGAACCCGGGGGTGACTCACCCCTCCACTTT
>TRBJ2-6|TRBV7-2|many|-
CASSSLTRSGANVLTF
TGTGCCAGCAGCTCGTTGACCCGCTCTGGGGCCAACGTCCTGACTTTC
>TRBJ1-5|TRBV18|many|TRBD1
CASSADRGLQPQHF
TGTGCCAGCTCGGCCGACAGGGGGCTTCAGCCCCAGCATTTT
>TRBJ1-1|TRBV18|many|TRBD1
CASSLDRVQGGTEAFF
TGTGCCAGCTCACTGGACAGGGTCCAGGGGGGCACTGAAGCTTTCTTT
>TRBJ2-1|TRBV2|many|TRBD2
CASRLALYNEQFF
TGTGCCAGCAGACTAGCGCTCTACAATGAGCAGTTCTTC
>TRBJ1-5|TRBV20-1|many|-
CSASGTNNQPQHF
TGCAGTGCTAGCGGCACTAATAATCAGCCCCAGCATTTT
>TRBJ1-5|TRBV28|many|TRBD1
CASSLGGTGGGQPQHF
TGTGCCAGCAGTTTGGGCGGAACAGGGGGAGGACAGCCCCAGCATTTT
>TRBJ2-2|TRBV5-4|-|TRBD1
CASSYDRGTTGELFF
TGTGCCAGCAGCTACGACAGGGGGACCACCGGGGAGCTGTTTTTT
>TRBJ2-7|TRBV30|-|-
CAWSRDETYEQYF
TGTGCCTGGAGTCGGGACGAGACCTACGAGCAGTACTTC
>TRBJ1-3|TRBV20-1|many|-
CSAARRDRGNTIYF
TGCAGTGCTGCCCGCAGGGATCGGGGAAACACCATATATTTT
>TRBJ2-1|TRBV6-1|many|-
CASSHNNEQFF
TGTGCCAGCAGCCACAACAATGAGCAGTTCTTC
>TRBJ2-1|TRBV27|many|-
CASSLYGGRARQFF
TGTGCCAGCAGTTTATATGGGGGGCGCGCACGGCAGTTCTTC
>TRBJ2-5|TRBV5-4|few|TRBD2
CASSLSGLAGGRETQYF
TGTGCCAGCAGCTTGTCCGGACTAGCGGGAGGTCGAGAGACCCAGTACTTC
>TRBJ1-4|TRBV7-2|few|TRBD1
CASSAGTGEDEKLFF
TGTGCCAGCAGCGCGGGGACAGGGGAGGACGAAAAACTGTTTTTT
>TRBJ2-2|TRBV18|-|TRBD1
CASSPRDRGANTGELFF
TGTGCCAGCTCACCAAGGGACAGGGGCGCGAACACCGGGGAGCTGTTTTTT